This TCR beta chain was profiled in a study of blood T cells in healthy people across ages. Study-wide points: Unsorted PBMCs blocked a conclusive comparison of naive and antigen-experienced cells.

A second PCR, run for roughly 7 to 11 cycles, used a sample-barcoded 5' primer plus a J-beta primer mix. TCRdb redid the calling of the 5' RACE reads with MiXCR, one entry per CDR3 protein. This repertoire shows around 700,000 distinct CDR3 sequences, just under 25% found once; its top ten account for around 9.2%. A remark on this clonotype: Antigen specificity is unknown.

Germline CDR1 reads DFQATT; CDR2 reads SNEGSKA (reference sequence). V shed 2 bases, J shed 1 base, and the junction held 3 bases outside the gene matches. The CDR3 contains 16 residues. These data are also associated with another study on T cells of mothers and their children.

This chain joins TRBV20-1 and TRBJ2-2; 11 bases match TRBD2. The receptor was isolated from a boy aged 5 to 17 in good health. Sequencing was carried out using blood. The DNA of the CDR3 is TGCAGTGCTAGAATAGCGGGGGGGCGGAACACCGGGGAGCTGTTTTTT. Translated, it gives CSARIAGGRNTGELFF.